This TCR beta chain was documented in a study of blood T cells in healthy people across ages (dated by TCRdb to 2014 to 2015). For the study in its entirety: Template switching captured roughly one uniquely barcoded TCR beta cDNA molecule per two T cells in model experiments. The donors were split into four age groups: young (average about 15 years), middle-aged (about 40), aged (over 55) and long-lived (under 90). Donors of different ages were randomly distributed across sequencing lanes to avoid experimental bias. The study measured age-related changes in TCR beta repertoire diversity using deep sequencing normalized with unique cDNA molecular identifiers. For two donors (one aged 18 to 29 and one aged 80 or older), the study analyzed two additional independent replicas of 1 million unique cDNA reads from the same blood draw.

Preparation of the library involved 5' RACE. The sample was run on an Illumina HiSeq 2500. A second roughly 6 to 11 cycle PCR used a sample-barcoded 5' primer and a J-beta primer mix. Each TCR beta cDNA molecule received a unique molecular identifier from a template-switch 5' adaptor carrying 12 random nucleotides. At least 2.5 million CDR3-containing paired-end reads were obtained from each sample. First-strand cDNA was synthesized from all RNA with the Mint cDNA synthesis kit, primed by a TRBC-specific oligonucleotide. Following uracil-DNA glycosylase treatment, all cDNA underwent a first 18-cycle PCR with the universal primers M1SS and BC2_uni_R. The paper's data handling went like this. For normalization, 1 million high-quality reads, each with a distinct molecular identifier, were randomly selected from each sample. Reads sharing molecular identifiers were discarded rather than binned into consensus sequences. MiTCR, with a Q25 quality threshold and the strictest error-elimination algorithm, was used for CDR3 identification, clonotype clustering and error correction. Lower-bound total TCR beta diversity was estimated with a nonparametric unseen species model using Euler transformation. The raw public data were reprocessed by TCRdb itself: fastp quality trimming at Q25, MiXCR clonotype calling, in-frame beta chains only. Each record represents a unique CDR3 protein, reported with the most common genes and DNA among its rows. Here the V and J calls rest on TCRdb's processing, not on the authors' analysis. Across this sample there are 730,000 or so distinct CDR3 sequences, with over 40% seen only once. The ten top clones hold approximately 31% of the sample.

General findings and caveats noted by the study authors: Observed TCR beta diversity correlated strongly with the percentage of naive T cells measured by flow cytometry. Bulk unsorted PBMC profiling prevented conclusive comparison of naive and antigen-experienced compartments. Estimates of total diversity based on one million sequenced T cells were regarded as lower bounds and as underestimates. Compared with the aged group, the long-lived group had more naive CD4+ T cells, fewer expanded clones and increased TCR diversity, suggesting age selection. Because the CMV infection status of the donors was unknown, age-related changes in expanded clonotypes may potentially have been confounded. Observed TCR beta diversity per million T cells fell roughly linearly with age, and a significant reduction was already apparent by age around 36.

Notes on this clonotype: The antigen it recognizes is unknown. Base qualities are missing; no much larger clone stands one base away.

According to the germline V gene, CDR1 reads SGHRS and CDR2 reads YFSETQ. The CDR3 sequence holds 15 residues, the cysteine and phenylalanine included. CDR3 DNA is the only sequence kept; it has 45 bases, read in frame from the first base. V sheds 0 bases and J sheds 2 bases, leaving 9 bases between their ends. The donors were roughly 39 Caucasian individuals from Russia, aged 6 to 90 years, who were systemically healthy. Each donor gave approximately 10 milliliters of peripheral blood, collected into EDTA-treated Vacutainer tubes. PBMCs were isolated by Ficoll-Paque density-gradient centrifugation, with at least 7 million obtained per sample. Trizol reagent was used to extract total RNA from the PBMCs, yielding at least 6 micrograms per sample. The percentages of naive CD45RAhigh/CD27high T cells were determined by flow cytometry on a PBMC aliquot from every donor.

The source of this sequence is a man older than 75 in good health. The rearranged segments are TRBV5-1 and TRBJ2-1; the D gene is perhaps TRBD1, on 5 matching bases. The sequencing sample was made of blood. The CDR3 region: CASSLVADTYNEQFF. The sequence in DNA is TGCGCCAGCAGCTTGGTGGCGGACACCTACAATGAGCAGTTCTTC.